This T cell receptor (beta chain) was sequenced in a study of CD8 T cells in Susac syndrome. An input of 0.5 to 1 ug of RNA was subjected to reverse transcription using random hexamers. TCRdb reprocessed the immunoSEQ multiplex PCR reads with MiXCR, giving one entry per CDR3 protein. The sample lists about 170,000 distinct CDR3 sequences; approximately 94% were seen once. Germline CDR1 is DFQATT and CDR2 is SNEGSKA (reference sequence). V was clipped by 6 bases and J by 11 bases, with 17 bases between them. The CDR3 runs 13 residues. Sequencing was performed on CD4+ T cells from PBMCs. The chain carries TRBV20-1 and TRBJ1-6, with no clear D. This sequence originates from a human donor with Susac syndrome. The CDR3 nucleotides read TGCAGTGCCAGCGAAACGTCCTGGGCACCCCTCCACTTT. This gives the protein CSASETSWAPLHF.